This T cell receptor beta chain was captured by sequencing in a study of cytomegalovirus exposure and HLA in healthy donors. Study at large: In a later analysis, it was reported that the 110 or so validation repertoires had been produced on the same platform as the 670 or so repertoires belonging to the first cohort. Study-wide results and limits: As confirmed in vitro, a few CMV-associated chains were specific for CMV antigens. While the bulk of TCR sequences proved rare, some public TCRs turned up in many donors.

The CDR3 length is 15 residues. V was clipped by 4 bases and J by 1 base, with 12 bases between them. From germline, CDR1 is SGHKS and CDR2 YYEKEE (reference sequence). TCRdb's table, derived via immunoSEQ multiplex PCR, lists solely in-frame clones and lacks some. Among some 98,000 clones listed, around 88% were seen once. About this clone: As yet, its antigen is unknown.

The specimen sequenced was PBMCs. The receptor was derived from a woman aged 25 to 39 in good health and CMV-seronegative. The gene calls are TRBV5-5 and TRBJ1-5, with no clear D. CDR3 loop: CASSLVAGSNQPQHF. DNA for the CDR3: TGTGCCAGCAGCCTCGTCGCGGGGAGCAATCAGCCCCAGCATTTT. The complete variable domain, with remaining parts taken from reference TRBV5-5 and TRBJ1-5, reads DAGVTQSPTHLIKTRGQQVTLRCSPISGHKSVSWYQQVLGQGPQFIFQYYEKEERGRGNFPDRFSARQFPNYSSELNVNALLLGDSALYLCASSLVAGSNQPQHFGDGTRLSIL.